The 5 T cell receptor beta chains given below trace back to one sample, sequenced in a study of blood T cells in healthy people across ages (dated by TCRdb to the mid-2010s). Receptor libraries were prepared by 5' RACE. Sequencer: Illumina HiSeq 2500. A second PCR of roughly 7 to 11 cycles was performed with a sample-barcoded 5' primer and a J-beta primer mix. TCRdb ran its own pipeline on the public reads, namely fastp trimming at Q25 and MiXCR clone calling, and kept in-frame beta chains. Each entry merges the rows of one CDR3 protein and shows their most common DNA and genes. This sample gives 650,000 to 700,000 distinct CDR3 sequences in total; roughly 30% of them show up just once. The top ten clones comprise 15% of the sample. The sequencing input was blood. The source of these receptors is a woman of 80 years or more in good health. Donor details come from another sample of the same person, matched by shared clones.

This clonotype was observed at least ten times. The chain uses TRBV27 and TRBJ2-3; a possible D gene is TRBD1 (5 bases). Trimming left V 4 bases short and J 3 bases short, with 8 bases between. The CDR3 loop spans 13 amino acids. The germline gives CDR1 MNHEY, CDR2 SMNVEV (reference sequence). The CDR3 DNA reads TGTGCCAGCAGTTCATCAGGGACAGATACGCAGTATTTT. Amino acids: CASSSSGTDTQYF.

To note about this clonotype: Lacking the conserved final phenylalanine or tryptophan, this CDR3 likely reflects a read error. The chain has TRBV20-1 and TRBJ2-7; perhaps TRBD2 as D (6 bases). The J call is in doubt because the DNA end fits TRBJ2-5 better. This CDR3 comprises 15 residues. Per the germline V gene, CDR1 is DFQATT and CDR2 is SNEGSKA (reference sequence). The CDR3 here is CSARDGGWSGETQYC. CDR3 DNA sequence: TGCAGTGCTAGAGATGGGGGGTGGTCAGGAGAGACCCAGTACTGC.

This clonotype was found a few times. A much larger clone lies a single base off, so this may be a read error. This sequence joins TRBV20-1 and TRBJ2-1, with 9 bases that match TRBD2. J gave up 13 bases and V 5 bases, and 12 bases lay outside the gene matches. The CDR3 is made up of 13 amino acids. The germline gives CDR1 DFQATT, CDR2 SNEGSKA (reference sequence). CDR3 in amino acids: CSAGTSIQETQFF. The CDR3 bases are TGCAGTGCTGGGACTAGCATTCAAGAGACCCAGTTCTTC.

The chain combines TRBV27 with TRBJ1-2; D not resolved. CDR3 length: 14 residues. Germline CDR1 and CDR2: MNHEY and SMNVEV (reference sequence). Between the trimmed V and J ends, which lost 0 bases and 1 base, there was a span of 6 bases. CDR3 in amino acids: CASSLSGINYGYTF. CDR3 in DNA: TGTGCCAGCAGTTTATCAGGGATTAACTATGGCTACACCTTC.

The sample holds many counts of this clonotype. The chain links TRBV6-6 to TRBJ1-4, with D uncertain. Germline values: CDR1 MNHNY, CDR2 SVGAGI (reference sequence). Trimming left V 0 bases short and J 3 bases short, with 11 bases between. The CDR3 runs to 16 residues. This chain's CDR3 is CASSYSPQESNEKLFF. CDR3 bases: TGTGCCAGCAGTTACTCGCCGCAAGAATCTAATGAAAAACTGTTTTTT.